This is a list of T cell receptor beta chains from one sample in a study of blood T cell repertoires in COVID-19. Generated by immunoSEQ multiplex PCR, the TCRdb table keeps only in-frame clones and is missing some. This repertoire shows tens of thousands of clones, over 65% found once; its top ten account for around 6%. The sequencing sample was made of peripheral blood. The receptors shown here come from a man in his fifties with active or convalescent COVID-19. Both conserved end residues are trimmed from each CDR3.

>TRBV7-6|TRBJ1-6|15
ASSLYSGQGWNSPLH
>TRBV5-5|TRBJ2-5|14
ASSKEAPTMGETQY
>TRBV2|TRBJ2-7|12
ASSERGHLYEQY
>TRBV5-1|TRBJ2-7|15
ASSLTSGGFSSYEQY
>TRBV5-1|TRBJ2-7|12
ASSPSGISYEQY
>TRBV18|TRBJ2-1|13
ASSPTAGGSNEQF
>TRBV9|TRBJ2-1|15
ASSAGLGTSTYNEQF
>TRBV14|TRBJ1-1|11
ASSLRETGEAF
>TRBV19|TRBJ1-5|11
ASSYGSNQPQH
>TRBV10-3|TRBJ1-2|13
AISARQNQNYGYT
>TRBV7-9|TRBJ2-1|17
ASSLDPRGGYSSYNEQF
>TRBV29-1|TRBJ1-1|10
SVRWRNTEAF
>TRBV3-1/TRBV3-2|TRBJ2-6|15
ASSQERGATGANVLT
>TRBV7-9|TRBJ2-1|15
ASSPRVRHSSYNEQF
>TRBV3-1/TRBV3-2|TRBJ2-7|13
ASRHTGQLSYEQY
>TRBV7-3|TRBJ1-1|15
ASRLSPHRGVNTEAF
>TRBV5-1|TRBJ2-2|13
ASSLVAGVAGELF
>TRBV7-9|TRBJ2-5|10
ASSLLAETQY
>TRBV5-1|TRBJ2-3|11
ASSLGGIDTQY
>TRBV7-2|TRBJ1-1|11
ASSLRGQGEAF
>TRBV7-3|TRBJ2-3|13
ASSLEGESTDTQY
>TRBV6-5|TRBJ1-1|12
ASTPQGTNTEAF
>TRBV10-2|TRBJ1-5|12
ASSEGGGNQPQH
>TRBV7-8|TRBJ1-6|13
ASSLVREGVHPLH
>TRBV11-2|TRBJ2-1|13
ASSSGGGAFNEQF
>TRBV5-5|TRBJ1-4|12
ASSFRTGAEKLF
>TRBV9|TRBJ2-3|10
ASSAYTDTQY
>TRBV3-1/TRBV3-2|TRBJ2-7|13
ASSQVGLADYEQY
>TRBV7-7|TRBJ2-1|12
ASSLSGGHNEQF
>TRBV11-3|TRBJ2-1|11
ASSQGTAKVQF
>TRBV6-5|TRBJ2-7|11
ASTRTGLGEQY
>TRBV6-5|TRBJ1-1|12
ASSYGGVGTEAF
>TRBV7-9|TRBJ1-2|10
ASSLRTYGYT
>TRBV29-1|TRBJ2-3|12
SVGVSLAGDTQY
>TRBV18|TRBJ1-1|14
ASSPQGSRTYTEAF
>TRBV15|TRBJ2-7|14
ATSRESPGVPYEQY
>TRBV13|TRBJ1-2|10
ASSLVFNGYT
>TRBV10-1|TRBJ2-3|10
ASSEGRGAQY
>TRBV27|TRBJ2-1|12
ASSPGTGVPEQF
>TRBV5-1|TRBJ1-2|13
ASSPGTVRGTGYT
>TRBV27|TRBJ1-3|13
ASSPQGGSGNTIY
>TRBV5-1|TRBJ1-1|13
ASSTGQGVNTEAF
>TRBV5-1|TRBJ1-1|12
ASSLGGLVTEAF
>TRBV5-1|TRBJ1-2|14
ASSGGTGAGYYGYT
>TRBV7-3|TRBJ2-3|13
ASSTYSGGRGTQY
>TRBV15|TRBJ2-2|11
ATSRPQIGELF
>TRBV30|TRBJ2-7|13
AWSDGQGSSYEQY
>TRBV12-3/TRBV12-4|TRBJ1-4|11
ASTRGREGKLF
>TRBV12-3/TRBV12-4|TRBJ1-1|11
ASTSTTGLIAF
>TRBV7-6|TRBJ1-6|13
ASSLLGDWDSPLH
>TRBV5-4|TRBJ2-3|13
ASSWGLAGSDTQY
>TRBV6-2/TRBV6-3|TRBJ1-4|12
ASSQQGPHEKLF
>TRBV29-1|TRBJ1-3|11
SVGLSAGNTIY